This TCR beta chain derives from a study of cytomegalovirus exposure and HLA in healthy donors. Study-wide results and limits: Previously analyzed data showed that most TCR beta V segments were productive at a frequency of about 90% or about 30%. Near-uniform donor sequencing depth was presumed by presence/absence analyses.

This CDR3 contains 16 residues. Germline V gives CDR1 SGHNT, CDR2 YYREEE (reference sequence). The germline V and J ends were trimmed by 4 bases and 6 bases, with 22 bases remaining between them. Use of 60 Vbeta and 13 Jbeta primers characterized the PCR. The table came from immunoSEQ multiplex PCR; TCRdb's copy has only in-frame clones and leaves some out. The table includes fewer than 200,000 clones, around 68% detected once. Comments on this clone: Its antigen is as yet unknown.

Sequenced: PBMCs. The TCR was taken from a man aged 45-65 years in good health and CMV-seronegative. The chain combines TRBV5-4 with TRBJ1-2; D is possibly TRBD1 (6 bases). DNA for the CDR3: TGTGCCAGCAGCCCTCCTGACCAGGGGATTGGCCATGGCTACACCTTC. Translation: CASSPPDQGIGHGYTF.